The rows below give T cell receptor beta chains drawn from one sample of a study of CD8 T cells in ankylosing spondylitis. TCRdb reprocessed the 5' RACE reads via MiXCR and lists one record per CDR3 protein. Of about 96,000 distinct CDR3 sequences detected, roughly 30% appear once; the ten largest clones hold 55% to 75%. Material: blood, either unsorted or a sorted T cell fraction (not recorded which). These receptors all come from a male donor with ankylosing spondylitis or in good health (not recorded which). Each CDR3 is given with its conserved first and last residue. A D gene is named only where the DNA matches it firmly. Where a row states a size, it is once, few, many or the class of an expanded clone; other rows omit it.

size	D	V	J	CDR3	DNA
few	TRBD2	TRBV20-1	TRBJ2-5	CSASWTSQETQYF	TGCAGTGCTTCATGGACTAGCCAAGAGACCCAGTACTTC
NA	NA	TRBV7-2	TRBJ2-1	CASSLAGVVYNEQFF	TGTGCCAGCAGCTTAGCGGGAGTGGTCTACAATGAGCAGTTCTTC
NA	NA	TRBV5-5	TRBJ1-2	CASSLPSLGGYTF	TGTGCCAGCAGCTTGCCCAGCCTAGGAGGCTACACCTTC
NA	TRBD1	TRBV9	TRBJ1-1	CASSARGMNTEAFF	TGTGCCAGCAGCGCCAGGGGGATGAACACTGAAGCTTTCTTT
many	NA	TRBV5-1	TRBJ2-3	CASSLPSPSRADTQYF	TGCGCCAGCAGCTTGCCTAGCCCTAGCCGTGCGGATACGCAGTATTTT
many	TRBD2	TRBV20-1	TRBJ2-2	CSAHSGHYTGELFF	TGCAGTGCTCATAGCGGGCACTACACCGGGGAGCTGTTTTTT
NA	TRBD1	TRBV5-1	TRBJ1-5	CASSRTGGNQPQHF	TGCGCCAGCAGCAGGACAGGAGGCAATCAGCCCCAGCATTTT
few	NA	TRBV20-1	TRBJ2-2	CSASHQTGELFF	TGCAGTGCTAGCCACCAGACCGGGGAGCTGTTTTTT
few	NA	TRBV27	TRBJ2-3	CASSFGDTQYF	TGTGCCAGCAGTTTTGGAGATACGCAGTATTTT
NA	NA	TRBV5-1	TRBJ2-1	CASSLDSGYNEQFF	TGCGCCAGCAGCTTGGATAGCGGTTACAATGAGCAGTTCTTC
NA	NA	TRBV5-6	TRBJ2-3	CASSPQGTSTDTQYF	TGTGCCAGCAGTCCACAGGGGACTAGCACAGATACGCAGTATTTT
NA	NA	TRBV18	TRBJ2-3	CASSPFASTDTQYF	TGTGCCAGCTCACCATTCGCCAGCACAGATACGCAGTATTTT
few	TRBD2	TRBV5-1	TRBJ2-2	CASQDFSGSGTGELFF	TGCGCCAGTCAAGACTTTAGCGGGAGTGGCACCGGGGAGCTGTTTTTT
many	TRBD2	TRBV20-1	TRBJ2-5	CSAIAGVETQYF	TGCAGTGCCATAGCGGGAGTTGAGACCCAGTACTTC
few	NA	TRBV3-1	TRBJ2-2	CASSQGLSAANTGELFF	TGTGCCAGCAGCCAAGGGCTCAGTGCCGCGAACACCGGGGAGCTGTTTTTT
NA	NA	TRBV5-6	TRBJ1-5	CASSLAGSASYSNQPQHF	TGTGCCAGCAGCTTGGCGGGTTCTGCGAGCTATAGCAATCAGCCCCAGCATTTT
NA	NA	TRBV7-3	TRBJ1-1	CASSSQGMNTEAFF	TGTGCCAGCAGCTCACAGGGCATGAACACTGAAGCTTTCTTT
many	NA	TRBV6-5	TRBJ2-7	CASSLGVSYEQYF	TGTGCCAGCAGTTTGGGGGTTTCCTACGAGCAGTACTTC
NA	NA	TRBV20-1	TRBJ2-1	CSAAKTEHNEQFF	TGCAGTGCTGCTAAGACAGAGCATAATGAGCAGTTCTTC
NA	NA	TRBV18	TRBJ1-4	CASARGSSNEKLFF	TGTGCCAGCGCGCGAGGGAGTTCAAATGAAAAACTGTTTTTT
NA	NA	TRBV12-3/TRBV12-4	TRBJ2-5	CASSLESQYF	TGTGCCAGCAGTTTAGAATCCCAGTACTTC
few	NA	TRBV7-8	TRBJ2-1	CASSYQGGIEQFF	TGTGCCAGCAGCTATCAAGGTGGGATTGAGCAGTTCTTC
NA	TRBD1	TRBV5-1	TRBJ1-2	CASSGMTGDGYTF	TGCGCCAGCAGCGGAATGACAGGGGACGGCTACACCTTC
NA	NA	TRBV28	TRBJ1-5	CASSYSNQPQHF	TGTGCCAGCAGTTACAGCAATCAGCCCCAGCATTTT
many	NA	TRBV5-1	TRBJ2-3	CASSPVGGRDTQYF	TGCGCCAGCAGCCCTGTCGGCGGCAGGGATACGCAGTATTTT
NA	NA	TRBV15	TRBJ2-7	CATSANGGYEQYF	TGTGCCACCAGCGCTAATGGGGGTTACGAGCAGTACTTC
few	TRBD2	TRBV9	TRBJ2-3	CASSVAISGSLADTQYF	TGTGCCAGCAGCGTAGCTATTAGCGGGAGCTTGGCAGATACGCAGTATTTT
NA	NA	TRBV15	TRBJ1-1	CATNREGLNTEAFF	TGTGCCACCAATCGCGAGGGCTTGAACACTGAAGCTTTCTTT
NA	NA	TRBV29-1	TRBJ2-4	CSGTGLAKNIQYF	TGCAGTGGGACTGGGTTAGCCAAAAACATTCAGTACTTC
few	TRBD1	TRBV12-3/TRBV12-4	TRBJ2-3	CASSSSGTGQTQYF	TGTGCCAGCAGTTCATCCGGGACAGGGCAAACGCAGTATTTT
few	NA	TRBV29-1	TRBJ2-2	CSVLRSRNTGELFF	TGCAGCGTTTTACGGAGCCGGAACACCGGGGAGCTGTTTTTT
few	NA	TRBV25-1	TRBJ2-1	CASSEYGNEQFF	TGTGCCAGCAGTGAATACGGGAATGAGCAGTTCTTC
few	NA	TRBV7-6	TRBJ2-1	CASSLGMVRRDEQFF	TGTGCCAGCAGCTTAGGTATGGTAAGGCGGGATGAGCAGTTCTTC
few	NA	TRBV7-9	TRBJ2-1	CASSLQQGGYNEQFF	TGTGCCAGCAGCTTACAGCAGGGCGGCTACAATGAGCAGTTCTTC
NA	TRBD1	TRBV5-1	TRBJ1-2	CASSLAGAGGFGYGYTF	TGCGCCAGCAGCTTGGCCGGGGCAGGGGGCTTTGGTTACGGCTACACCTTC
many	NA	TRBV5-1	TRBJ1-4	CASSLAGGRIEKLFF	TGCGCCAGCAGCTTGGCGGGGGGGAGAATCGAAAAACTGTTTTTT
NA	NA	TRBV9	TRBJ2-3	CASSWSQSTDTQYF	TGTGCCAGCAGTTGGAGCCAGAGCACAGATACGCAGTATTTT
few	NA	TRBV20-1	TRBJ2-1	CSARLGGNEQFF	TGCAGTGCTAGACTTGGAGGCAATGAGCAGTTCTTC
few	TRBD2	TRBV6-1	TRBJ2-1	CASRPLPGGLNEQFF	TGTGCCAGCAGGCCCCTCCCGGGAGGGTTGAATGAGCAGTTCTTC
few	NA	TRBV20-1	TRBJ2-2	CSARGLVGQNTGELFF	TGCAGTGCTAGAGGTCTCGTAGGCCAGAACACCGGGGAGCTGTTTTTT
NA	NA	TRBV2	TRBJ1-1	CASKGITEGGEAFF	TGTGCCAGCAAGGGGATAACGGAGGGCGGAGAAGCTTTCTTT
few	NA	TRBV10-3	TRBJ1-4	CAISEESQVQKLFF	TGTGCCATCAGTGAAGAATCCCAGGTGCAGAAACTGTTTTTT
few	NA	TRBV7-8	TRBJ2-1	CASSPSFNEQFF	TGTGCCAGCAGCCCATCTTTCAATGAGCAGTTCTTC
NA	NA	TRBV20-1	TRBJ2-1	CSARDGWQFF	TGCAGTGCTAGGGACGGGTGGCAGTTCTTC
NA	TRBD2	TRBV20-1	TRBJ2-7	CSARGPPASGGLEQYF	TGCAGTGCTAGAGGCCCACCCGCTAGCGGTGGCTTAGAGCAGTACTTC
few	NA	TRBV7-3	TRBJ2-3	CASSLMGRSTDTQYF	TGTGCCAGCAGTCTCATGGGGCGCAGCACAGATACGCAGTATTTT